Given below is one T cell receptor (beta chain) in context. This sample is part of a study of blood T cell repertoires in COVID-19. Authors' analysis steps: Reference gene primer amplification in the assay estimated nucleated cell counts. Generated by immunoSEQ multiplex PCR, the TCRdb table keeps only in-frame clones and is missing some. D and trimming come from the DNA, and the V and J calls and clone size come from that table. The repertoire holds some 130,000 clones, 85% to 90% seen once, with around 2.9% in the top ten. Germline V CDR1 and CDR2: ENHRY, SYGVKD. Trimming took 4 bases from V and 0 from J, leaving 18 bases between them. The CDR3 has 18 residues.

The chain carries TRBV10-3 and TRBJ2-2; D remains unclear. Sequenced sample: peripheral blood. This clonotype originated in a man between 60 and 75 years old with active or convalescent COVID-19. The CDR3 loop is CAISVSKDSATNTGELFF. The CDR3 DNA is TGTGCCATCAGTGTATCAAAAGACTCAGCTACGAACACCGGGGAGCTGTTTTTT.